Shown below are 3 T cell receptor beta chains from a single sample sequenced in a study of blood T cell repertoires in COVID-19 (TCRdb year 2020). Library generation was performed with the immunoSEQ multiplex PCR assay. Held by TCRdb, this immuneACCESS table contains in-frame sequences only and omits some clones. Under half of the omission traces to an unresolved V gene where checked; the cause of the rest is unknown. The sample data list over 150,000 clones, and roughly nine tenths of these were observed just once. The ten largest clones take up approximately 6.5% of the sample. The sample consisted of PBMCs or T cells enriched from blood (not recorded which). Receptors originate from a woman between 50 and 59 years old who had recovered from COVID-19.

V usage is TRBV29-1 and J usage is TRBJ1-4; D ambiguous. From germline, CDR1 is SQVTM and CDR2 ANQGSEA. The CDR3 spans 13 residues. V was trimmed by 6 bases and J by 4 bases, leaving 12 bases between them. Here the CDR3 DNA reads TGCAGCGTCGCCGACGGACTTAATGAAAAACTGTTTTTT. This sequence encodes CSVADGLNEKLFF.

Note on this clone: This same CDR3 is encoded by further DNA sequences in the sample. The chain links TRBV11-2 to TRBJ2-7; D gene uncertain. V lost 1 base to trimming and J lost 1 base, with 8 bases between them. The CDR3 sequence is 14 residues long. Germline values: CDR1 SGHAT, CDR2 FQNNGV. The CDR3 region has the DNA TGTGCCAGCAGCTTAGCCCCAGGATCCTACGAGCAGTACTTC. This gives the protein CASSLAPGSYEQYF.

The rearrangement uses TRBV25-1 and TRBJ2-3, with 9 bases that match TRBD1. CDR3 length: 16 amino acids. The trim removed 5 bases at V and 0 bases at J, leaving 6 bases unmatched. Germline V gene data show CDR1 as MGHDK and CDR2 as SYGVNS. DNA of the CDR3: TGTGCCAGCAGTCCGGGACAGGGTTTCAGCACAGATACGCAGTATTTT. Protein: CASSPGQGFSTDTQYF.